This T cell receptor beta chain came from a study of technical replicates of blood from a few donors. With V trimmed by 5 bases and J by 4 bases, 5 bases remained unmatched. The CDR3 totals 13 residues. Germline loops: CDR1 MNHEY, CDR2 SMNVEV (reference sequence). The repertoire was sequenced with immunoSEQ multiplex PCR; TCRdb's copy has only in-frame clones and lacks some. The sample lists about 81,000 clones; approximately 96% were seen once. Sequences were obtained from T cells isolated from PBMCs. The TCR was taken from a human donor in good health. The rearrangement links TRBV27 to TRBJ2-7; TRBD1 agrees at 7 bases. In DNA form, the CDR3 reads TGTGCCAGCAGTATACAGGGGACATACGAGCAGTACTTC. This gives the protein CASSIQGTYEQYF.